The clone carrying this T cell receptor beta chain showed up just a few times. This entry belongs to a study of T-cell reconstitution after alpha-beta-depleted transplantation in children. TCRbeta library construction was performed incorporating unique molecular identifiers. TCRdb itself ran the PCR reads through MiXCR, one entry per CDR3 protein. The sample contains approximately 80,000 distinct CDR3 sequences, roughly 14% of which appear only once. Germline-derived CDR1 and CDR2 are ENHRY and SYGVKD. The ends lost 10 bases at V and 7 bases at J; junction bases unmatched: 6. This CDR3 spans 12 amino acids.

The sequenced sample was PBMCs, mostly from graft donor cells, obtained 180 days after TCRalphabeta/CD19-depleted stem cell transplant. The rearrangement joins TRBV10-3 to TRBJ1-2; 10 bases are shared with TRBD1. This TCR was sampled from a male patient aged 2-10 years who had a stem cell transplant for acute lymphoblastic leukemia, so the T cells may come from the graft donor. The CDR3, as DNA: TGTGCCACCGAGACAGGGGGCTCTGGCTACACCTTC. The encoded protein is CATETGGSGYTF.